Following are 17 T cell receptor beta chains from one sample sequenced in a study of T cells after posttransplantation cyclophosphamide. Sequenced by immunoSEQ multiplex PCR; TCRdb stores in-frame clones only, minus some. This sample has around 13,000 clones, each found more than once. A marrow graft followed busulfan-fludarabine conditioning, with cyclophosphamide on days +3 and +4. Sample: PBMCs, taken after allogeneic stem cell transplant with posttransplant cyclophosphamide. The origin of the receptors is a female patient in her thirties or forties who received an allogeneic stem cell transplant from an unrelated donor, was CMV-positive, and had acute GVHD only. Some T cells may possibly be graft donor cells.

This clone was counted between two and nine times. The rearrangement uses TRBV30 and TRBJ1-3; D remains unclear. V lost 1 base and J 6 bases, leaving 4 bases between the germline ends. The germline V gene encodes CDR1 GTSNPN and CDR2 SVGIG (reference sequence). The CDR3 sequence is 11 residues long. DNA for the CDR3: TGTGCCTGGAGTGCCCAAAACACCATATATTTT. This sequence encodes CAWSAQNTIYF.

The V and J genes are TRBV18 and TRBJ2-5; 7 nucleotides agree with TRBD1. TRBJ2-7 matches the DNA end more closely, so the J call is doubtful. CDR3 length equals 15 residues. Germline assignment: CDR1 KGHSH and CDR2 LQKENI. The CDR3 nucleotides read TGTGCCAGCTCACCCGGACAGGACCTCTCCTACGAGCAGTACTTC. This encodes CASSPGQDLSYEQYF.

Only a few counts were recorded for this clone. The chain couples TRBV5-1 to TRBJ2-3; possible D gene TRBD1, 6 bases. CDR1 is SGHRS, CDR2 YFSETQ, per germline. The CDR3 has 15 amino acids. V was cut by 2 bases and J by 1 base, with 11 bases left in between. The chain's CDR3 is CASSLQGWRTDTQYF. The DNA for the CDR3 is TGCGCCAGCAGCTTACAGGGATGGCGCACAGATACGCAGTATTTT.

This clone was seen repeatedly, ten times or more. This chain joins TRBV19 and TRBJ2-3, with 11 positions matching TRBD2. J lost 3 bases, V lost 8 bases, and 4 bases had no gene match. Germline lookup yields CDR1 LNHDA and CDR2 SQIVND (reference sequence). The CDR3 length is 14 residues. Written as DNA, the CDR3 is TGTGCCAGTCGACTAGCGGGGCAGACAGATACGCAGTATTTT. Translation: CASRLAGQTDTQYF.

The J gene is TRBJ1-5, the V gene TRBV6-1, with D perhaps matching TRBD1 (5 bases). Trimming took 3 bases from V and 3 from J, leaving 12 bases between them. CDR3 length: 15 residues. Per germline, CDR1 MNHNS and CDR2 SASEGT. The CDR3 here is CASSDGGIDNQPQHF. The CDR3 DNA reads TGTGCCAGCAGTGACGGGGGGATCGACAATCAGCCCCAGCATTTT.

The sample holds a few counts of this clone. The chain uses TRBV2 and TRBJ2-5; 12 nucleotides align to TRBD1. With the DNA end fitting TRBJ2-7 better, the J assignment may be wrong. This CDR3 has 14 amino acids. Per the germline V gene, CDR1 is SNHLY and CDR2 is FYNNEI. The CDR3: CASGDRGPTYEQYF. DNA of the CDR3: TGTGCCAGCGGGGACAGGGGGCCCACCTACGAGCAGTACTTC.

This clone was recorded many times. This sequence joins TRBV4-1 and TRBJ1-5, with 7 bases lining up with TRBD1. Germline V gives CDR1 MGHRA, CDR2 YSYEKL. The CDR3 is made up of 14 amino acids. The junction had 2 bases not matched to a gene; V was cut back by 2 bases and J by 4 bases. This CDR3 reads CASSQQGENQPQHF. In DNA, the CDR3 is TGCGCCAGCAGCCAACAGGGGGAGAATCAGCCCCAGCATTTT.

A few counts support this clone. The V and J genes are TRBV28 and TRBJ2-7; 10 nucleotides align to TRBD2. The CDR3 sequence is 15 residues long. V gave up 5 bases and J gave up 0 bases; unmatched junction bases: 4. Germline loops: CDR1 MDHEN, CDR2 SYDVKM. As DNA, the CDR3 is TGTGCCAGCAGTCAAGGGACTAGCGCCTCCTACGAGCAGTACTTC. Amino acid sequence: CASSQGTSASYEQYF.

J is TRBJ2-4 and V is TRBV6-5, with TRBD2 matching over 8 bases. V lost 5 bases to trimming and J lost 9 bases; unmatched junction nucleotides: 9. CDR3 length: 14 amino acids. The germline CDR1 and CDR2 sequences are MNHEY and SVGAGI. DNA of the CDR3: TGTGCCAGCAGTCTCCGGGAGGGGGGAACCATTCAGTACTTC. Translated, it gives CASSLREGGTIQYF.

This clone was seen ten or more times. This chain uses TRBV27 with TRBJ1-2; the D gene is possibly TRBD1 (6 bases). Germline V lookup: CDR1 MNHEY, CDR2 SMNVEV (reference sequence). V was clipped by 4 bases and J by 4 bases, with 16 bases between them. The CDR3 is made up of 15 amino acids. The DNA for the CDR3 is TGTGCCAGCAGTTCCGTCGGACAGATCAGCTATGGCTACACCTTC. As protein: CASSSVGQISYGYTF.

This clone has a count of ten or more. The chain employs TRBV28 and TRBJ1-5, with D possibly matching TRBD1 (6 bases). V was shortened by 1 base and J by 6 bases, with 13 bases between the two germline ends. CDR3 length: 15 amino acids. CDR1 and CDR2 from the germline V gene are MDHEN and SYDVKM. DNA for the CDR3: TGTGCCAGCAGTTTATTGACAGGAGGCGGTCAGCCCCAGCATTTT. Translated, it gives CASSLLTGGGQPQHF.

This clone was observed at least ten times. CDR3 coding DNA: TGTGCCATCAGTGAGCCTTGGACAGCCCCTAACTATGGCTACACCTTC. Translation: CAISEPWTAPNYGYTF. The chain uses TRBV10-3 and TRBJ1-2, with D possibly TRBD1 on 6 matching bases. V lost 2 bases and J 0 bases, leaving 13 bases between the germline ends. The CDR3 is made up of 16 amino acids. Germline-derived CDR1 and CDR2 are ENHRY and SYGVKD.

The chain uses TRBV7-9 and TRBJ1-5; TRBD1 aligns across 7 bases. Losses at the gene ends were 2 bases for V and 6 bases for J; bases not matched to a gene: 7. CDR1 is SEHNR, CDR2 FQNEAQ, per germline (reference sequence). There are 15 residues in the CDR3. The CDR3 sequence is CASSLRGGEAQPQHF. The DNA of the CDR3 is TGTGCCAGCAGCTTACGAGGGGGCGAGGCTCAGCCCCAGCATTTT.

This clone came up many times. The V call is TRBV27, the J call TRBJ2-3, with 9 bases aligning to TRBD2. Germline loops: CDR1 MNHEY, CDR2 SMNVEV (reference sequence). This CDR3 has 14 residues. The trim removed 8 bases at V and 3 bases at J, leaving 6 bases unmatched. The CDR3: CASSGTSITDTQYF. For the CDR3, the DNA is TGTGCCAGCTCCGGGACTAGCATTACAGATACGCAGTATTTT.

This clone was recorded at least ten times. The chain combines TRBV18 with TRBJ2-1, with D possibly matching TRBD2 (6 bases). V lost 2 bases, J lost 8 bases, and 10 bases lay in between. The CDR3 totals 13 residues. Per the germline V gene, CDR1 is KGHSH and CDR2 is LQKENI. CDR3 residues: CASSPSREDEQFF. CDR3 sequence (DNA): TGTGCCAGCTCACCATCCAGGGAGGATGAGCAGTTCTTC.

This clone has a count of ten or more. CDR3 in DNA: TGTGCCAGAAGCCAACGAAAAACAGGGCAATCTACCTACGAGCAGTACTTC. It yields the protein CARSQRKTGQSTYEQYF. The chain recombines TRBV5-3 with TRBJ2-7, with D possibly matching TRBD1 (6 bases). TRBV5-3 is labeled an ORF, and its function is uncertain. V was pared by 4 bases and J by 2 bases, with 22 bases between. This CDR3 contains 17 residues.

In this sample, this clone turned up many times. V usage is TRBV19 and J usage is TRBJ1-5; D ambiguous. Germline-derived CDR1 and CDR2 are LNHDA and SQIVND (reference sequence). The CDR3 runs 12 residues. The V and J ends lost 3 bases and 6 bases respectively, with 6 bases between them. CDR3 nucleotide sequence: TGTGCCAGTAGTATGAGCGGTCAGCCCCAGCATTTT. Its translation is CASSMSGQPQHF.